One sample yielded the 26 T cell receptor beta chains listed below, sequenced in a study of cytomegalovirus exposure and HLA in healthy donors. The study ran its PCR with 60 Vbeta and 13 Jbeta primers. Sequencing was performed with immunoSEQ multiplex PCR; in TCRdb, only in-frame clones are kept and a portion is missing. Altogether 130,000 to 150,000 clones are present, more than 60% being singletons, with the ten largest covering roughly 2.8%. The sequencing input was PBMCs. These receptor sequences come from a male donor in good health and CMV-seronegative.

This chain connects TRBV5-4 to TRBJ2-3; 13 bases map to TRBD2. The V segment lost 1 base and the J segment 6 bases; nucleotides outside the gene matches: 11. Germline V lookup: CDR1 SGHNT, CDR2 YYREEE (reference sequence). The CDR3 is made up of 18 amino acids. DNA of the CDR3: TGTGCCAGCAGCTTGAGGACTAGCGGGAGTTGGGGGGTGGATACGCAGTATTTT. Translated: CASSLRTSGSWGVDTQYF.

The CDR3 reads CASSFDSGSGNTIYF. The CDR3 bases are TGCGCCAGCAGCTTCGACAGTGGCTCTGGAAACACCATATATTTT. V gene TRBV5-1 combines with J gene TRBJ1-3; D possibly corresponds to TRBD1 (5 bases). Trimming took 2 bases from V and 0 from J, leaving 9 bases between them. Germline V gene lookup returns CDR1 SGHRS and CDR2 YFSETQ. The CDR3 spans 15 residues.

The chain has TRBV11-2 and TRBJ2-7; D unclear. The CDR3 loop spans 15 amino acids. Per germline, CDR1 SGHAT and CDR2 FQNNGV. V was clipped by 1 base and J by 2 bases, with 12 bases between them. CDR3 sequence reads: CASSLASLTTYEQYF. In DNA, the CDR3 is TGTGCCAGCAGCTTAGCTTCACTCACGACCTACGAGCAGTACTTC.

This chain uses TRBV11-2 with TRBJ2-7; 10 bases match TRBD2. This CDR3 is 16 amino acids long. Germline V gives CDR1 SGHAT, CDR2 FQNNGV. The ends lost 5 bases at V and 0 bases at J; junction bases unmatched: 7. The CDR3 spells CASSPGLADHSYEQYF. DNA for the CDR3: TGTGCCAGCAGCCCCGGACTAGCGGATCACTCCTACGAGCAGTACTTC.

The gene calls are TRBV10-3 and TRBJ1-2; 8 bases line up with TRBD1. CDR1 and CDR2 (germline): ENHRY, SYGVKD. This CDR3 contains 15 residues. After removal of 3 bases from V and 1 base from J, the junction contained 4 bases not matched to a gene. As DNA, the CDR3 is TGTGCCATCAGTGATGGACAGGGAGGTAACTATGGCTACACCTTC. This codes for CAISDGQGGNYGYTF.

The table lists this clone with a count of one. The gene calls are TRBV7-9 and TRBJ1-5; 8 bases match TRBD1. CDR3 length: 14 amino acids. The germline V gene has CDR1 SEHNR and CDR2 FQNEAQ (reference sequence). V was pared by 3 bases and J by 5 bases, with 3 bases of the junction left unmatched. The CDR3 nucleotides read TGTGCCAGCAGCTTTTCGACAGGGGATCAGCCCCAGCATTTT. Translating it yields CASSFSTGDQPQHF.

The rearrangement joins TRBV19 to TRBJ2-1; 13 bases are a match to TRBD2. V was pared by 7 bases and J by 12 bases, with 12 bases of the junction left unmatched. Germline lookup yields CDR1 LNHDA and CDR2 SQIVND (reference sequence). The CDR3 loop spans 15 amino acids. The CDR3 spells CASTPGTSGVLGQFF. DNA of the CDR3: TGTGCCAGTACCCCCGGGACTAGCGGGGTACTGGGGCAGTTCTTC.

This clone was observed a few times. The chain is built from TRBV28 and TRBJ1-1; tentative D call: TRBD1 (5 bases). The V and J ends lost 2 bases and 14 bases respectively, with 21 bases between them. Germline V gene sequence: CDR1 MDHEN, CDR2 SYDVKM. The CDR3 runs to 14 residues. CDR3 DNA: TGTGCCAGCAGTTTAGGTGGGGTTAGGGCCGGGGGATTCTTT. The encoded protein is CASSLGGVRAGGFF.

The CDR3 sequence is CASRGPTDTQYF. CDR3 nucleotide sequence: TGTGCCAGTAGGGGGCCGACAGATACGCAGTATTTT. The chain carries TRBV9 and TRBJ2-3, with 7 positions matching TRBD1. CDR1 is SGDLS, CDR2 YYNGEE, per germline. J lost 3 bases, V lost 8 bases, and 3 bases had no gene match. The CDR3 loop spans 12 amino acids.

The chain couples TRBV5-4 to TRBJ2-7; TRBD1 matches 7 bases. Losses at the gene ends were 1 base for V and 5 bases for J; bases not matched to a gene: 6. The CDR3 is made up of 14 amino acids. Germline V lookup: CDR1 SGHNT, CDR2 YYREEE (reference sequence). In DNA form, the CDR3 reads TGTGCCAGCAGCTTGTTAGGGGGCTGGAACGAGCAGTACTTC. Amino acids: CASSLLGGWNEQYF.

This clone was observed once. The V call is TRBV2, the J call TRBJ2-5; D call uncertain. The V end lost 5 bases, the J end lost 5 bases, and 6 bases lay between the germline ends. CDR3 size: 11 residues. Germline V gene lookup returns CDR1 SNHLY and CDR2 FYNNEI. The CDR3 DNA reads TGTGCCAGCAGTTACAAGGAGACCCAGTACTTC. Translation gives CASSYKETQYF. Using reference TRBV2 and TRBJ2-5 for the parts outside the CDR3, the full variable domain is EPEVTQTPSHQVTQMGQEVILRCVPISNHLYFYWYRQILGQKVEFLVSFYNNEISEKSEIFDDQFSVERPDGSNFTLKIRSTKLEDSAMYFCASSYKETQYFGPGTRLLVL.

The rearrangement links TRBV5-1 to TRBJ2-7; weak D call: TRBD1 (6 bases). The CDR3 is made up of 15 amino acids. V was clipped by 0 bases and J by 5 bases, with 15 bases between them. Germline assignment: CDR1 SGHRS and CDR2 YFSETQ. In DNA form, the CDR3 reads TGCGCCAGCAGCTTGGCCCAACAGGGATGGAACGAGCAGTACTTC. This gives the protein CASSLAQQGWNEQYF.

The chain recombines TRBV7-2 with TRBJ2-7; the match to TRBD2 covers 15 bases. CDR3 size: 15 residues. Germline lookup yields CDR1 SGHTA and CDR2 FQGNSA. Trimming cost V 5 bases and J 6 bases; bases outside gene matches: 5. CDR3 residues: CASSQGTSGGLEQYF. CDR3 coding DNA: TGTGCCAGCAGCCAGGGGACTAGCGGGGGGCTCGAGCAGTACTTC.

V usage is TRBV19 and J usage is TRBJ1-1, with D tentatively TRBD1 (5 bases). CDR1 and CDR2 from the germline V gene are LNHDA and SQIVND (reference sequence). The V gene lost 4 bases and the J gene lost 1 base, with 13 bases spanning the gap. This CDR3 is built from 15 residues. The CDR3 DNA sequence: TGTGCCAGTAGTACCCGACAGAAACCGAACACTGAAGCTTTCTTT. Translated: CASSTRQKPNTEAFF.

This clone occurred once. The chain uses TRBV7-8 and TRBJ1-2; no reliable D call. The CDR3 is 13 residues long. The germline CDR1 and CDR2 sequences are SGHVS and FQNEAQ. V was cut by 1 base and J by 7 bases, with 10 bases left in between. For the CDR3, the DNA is TGTGCCAGCAGCTTAGAAGCGGCGGGTGGCTACACCTTC. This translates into CASSLEAAGGYTF.

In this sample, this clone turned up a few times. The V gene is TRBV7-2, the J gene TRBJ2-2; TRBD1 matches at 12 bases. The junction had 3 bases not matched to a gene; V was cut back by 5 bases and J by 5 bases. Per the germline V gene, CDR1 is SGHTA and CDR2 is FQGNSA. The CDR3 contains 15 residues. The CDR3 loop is CASSRGQGATGELFF. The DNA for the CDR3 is TGTGCCAGCAGCCGGGGACAGGGGGCGACCGGGGAGCTGTTTTTT.

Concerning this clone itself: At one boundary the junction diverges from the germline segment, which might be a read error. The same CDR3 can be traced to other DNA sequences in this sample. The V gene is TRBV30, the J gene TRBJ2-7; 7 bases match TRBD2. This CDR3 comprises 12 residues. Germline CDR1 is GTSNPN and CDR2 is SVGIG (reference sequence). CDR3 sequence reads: CAWQRGSYEQYF. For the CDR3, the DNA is TGCGCCTGGCAGCGGGGATCCTACGAGCAGTACTTC. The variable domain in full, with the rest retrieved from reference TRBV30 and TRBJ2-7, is SQTIHQWPATLVQPVGSPLSLECTVEGTSNPNLYWYRQAAGRGLQLLFYSVGIGQISSEVPQNLSASRPQDRQFILSSKKLLLSDSGFYLCAWQRGSYEQYFGPGTRLTVT.

The DNA of the CDR3 is TGCGCCAGCAGCCAAGAAGGGGAACCGAATAGCAATCAGCCCCAGCATTTT. Translation: CASSQEGEPNSNQPQHF. This chain links TRBV4-1 with TRBJ1-5; D might be TRBD1 (5 bases). CDR3 length equals 17 residues. From germline, CDR1 is MGHRA and CDR2 YSYEKL. Trimming left V 0 bases short and J 0 bases short, with 12 bases between.

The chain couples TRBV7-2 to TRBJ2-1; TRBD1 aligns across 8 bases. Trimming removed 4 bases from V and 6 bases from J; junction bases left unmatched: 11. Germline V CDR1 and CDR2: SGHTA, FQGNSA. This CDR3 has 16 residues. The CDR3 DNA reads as TGTGCCAGCAGCTGGACGGGGACAGGTCGACCCAATGAGCAGTTCTTC. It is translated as CASSWTGTGRPNEQFF.

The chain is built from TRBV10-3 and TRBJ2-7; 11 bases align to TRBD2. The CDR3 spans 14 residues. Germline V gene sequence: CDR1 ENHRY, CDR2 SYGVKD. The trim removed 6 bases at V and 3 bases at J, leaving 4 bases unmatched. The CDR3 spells CAIRLAGDNYEQYF. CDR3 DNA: TGTGCCATCAGACTAGCGGGGGACAACTACGAGCAGTACTTC.

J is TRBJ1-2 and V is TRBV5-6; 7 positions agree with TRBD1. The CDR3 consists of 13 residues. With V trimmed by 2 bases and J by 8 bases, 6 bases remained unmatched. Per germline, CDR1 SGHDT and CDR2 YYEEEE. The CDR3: CASSFGTVRGYTF. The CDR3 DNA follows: TGTGCCAGCAGCTTCGGGACAGTAAGGGGCTACACCTTC.

Written as DNA, the CDR3 is TGTGCCAGCAGACACCCGGGTACACCCTATGGCTACACCTTC. Translating gives CASRHPGTPYGYTF. This chain joins TRBV5-6 and TRBJ1-2; D is unclear. CDR1 and CDR2 (germline): SGHDT, YYEEEE. The CDR3 is made up of 14 amino acids. Trimming cost V 5 bases and J 4 bases, with 15 bases left between them.

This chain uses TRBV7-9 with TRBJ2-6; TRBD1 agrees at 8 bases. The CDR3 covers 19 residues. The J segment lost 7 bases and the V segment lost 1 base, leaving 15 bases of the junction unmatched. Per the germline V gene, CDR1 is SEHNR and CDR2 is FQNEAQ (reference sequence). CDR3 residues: CASSLGRGLSLRTANVLTF. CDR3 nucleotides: TGTGCCAGCAGCTTAGGCAGGGGGCTATCCCTCCGGACCGCCAACGTCCTGACTTTC.

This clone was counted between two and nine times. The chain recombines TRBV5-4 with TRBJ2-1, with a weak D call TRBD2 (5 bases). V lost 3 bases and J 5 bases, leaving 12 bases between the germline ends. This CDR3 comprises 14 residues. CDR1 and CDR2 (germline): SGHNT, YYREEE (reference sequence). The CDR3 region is CASSSFTGDNEQFF. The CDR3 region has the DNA TGTGCCAGCAGCTCGTTTACCGGGGACAATGAGCAGTTCTTC.

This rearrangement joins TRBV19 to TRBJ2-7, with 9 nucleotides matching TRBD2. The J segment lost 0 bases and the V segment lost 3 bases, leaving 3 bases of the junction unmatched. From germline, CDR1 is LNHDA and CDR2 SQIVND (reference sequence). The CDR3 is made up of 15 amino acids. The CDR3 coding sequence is TGTGCCAGTAGTATGGGACTAGCCGGCTCCTACGAGCAGTACTTC. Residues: CASSMGLAGSYEQYF. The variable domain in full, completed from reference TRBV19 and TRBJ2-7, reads DGGITQSPKYLFRKEGQNVTLSCEQNLNHDAMYWYRQDPGQGLRLIYYSQIVNDFQKGDIAEGYSVSREKKESFPLTVTSAQKNPTAFYLCASSMGLAGSYEQYFGPGTRLTVT.

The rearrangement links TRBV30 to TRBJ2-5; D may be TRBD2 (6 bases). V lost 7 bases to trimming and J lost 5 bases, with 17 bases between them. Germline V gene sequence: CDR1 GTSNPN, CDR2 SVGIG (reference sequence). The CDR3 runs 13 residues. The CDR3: CAFAPGESETQYF. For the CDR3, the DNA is TGTGCCTTCGCACCGGGGGAGTCGGAGACCCAGTACTTC.